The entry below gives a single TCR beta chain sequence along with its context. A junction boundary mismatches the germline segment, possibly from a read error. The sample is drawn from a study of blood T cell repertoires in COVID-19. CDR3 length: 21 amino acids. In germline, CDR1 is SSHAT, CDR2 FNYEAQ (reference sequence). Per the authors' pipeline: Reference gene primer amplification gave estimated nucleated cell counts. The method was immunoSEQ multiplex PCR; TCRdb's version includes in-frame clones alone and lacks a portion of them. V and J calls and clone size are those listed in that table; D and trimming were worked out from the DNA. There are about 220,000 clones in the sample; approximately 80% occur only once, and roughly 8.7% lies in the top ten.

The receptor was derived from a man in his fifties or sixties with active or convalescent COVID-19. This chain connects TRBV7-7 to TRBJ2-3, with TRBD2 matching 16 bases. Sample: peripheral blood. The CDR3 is CASSYGLGLAGGRPSTDTQYF. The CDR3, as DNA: TGTGCTAGCAGCTACGGGCTGGGACTAGCGGGGGGGAGACCTAGCACAGATACGCAGTATTTT. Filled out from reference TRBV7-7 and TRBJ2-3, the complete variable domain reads GAGVSQSPRYKVTKRGQDVTLRCDPISSHATLYWYQQALGQGPEFLTYFNYEAQPDKSGLPSDRFSAERPEGSISTLTIQRTEQRDSAMYRCASSYGLGLAGGRPSTDTQYFGPGTRLTVL.